The 24 T cell receptor beta chains below were found in one sample sequenced in a study of shared clonotypes between healthy human individuals. The data were produced by immunoSEQ multiplex PCR, yet TCRdb's version contains in-frame clones alone and is incomplete. This table has 2 million to 2.5 million clones, approximately 93% appearing once. Sequenced input: naive CD4+ T cells from PBMCs. Described subset: CD45RA+ positively selected. All receptors derive from a man aged 18 to 30 in good health. Some clones in this sample may be carry-over from other donors' samples.

The V and J genes are TRBV7-3 and TRBJ2-2; D possibly matches TRBD1 or TRBD2 (5 bases each). The CDR3 length is 16 residues. With 2 bases removed from V and 5 bases from J, the gap between germline ends came to 15 bases. Germline V gene data show CDR1 as SGHTA and CDR2 as FQGTGA. In DNA form, the CDR3 reads TGTGCCAGCAGCTTATTGTCTGGGGGAGAAACCGGGGAGCTGTTTTTT. Protein: CASSLLSGGETGELFF. Full variable domain (rest looked up from reference TRBV7-3 and TRBJ2-2): GAGVSQTPSNKVTEKGKYVELRCDPISGHTALYWYRQSLGQGPEFLIYFQGTGAADDSGLPNDRFFAVRPEGSVSTLKIQRTERGDSAVYLCASSLLSGGETGELFFGEGSRLTVL.

The CDR3 DNA sequence: TGTGCCAGCCTCCCAGCTGTAGGGGGGACCGGGGAGCTGTTTTTT. This sequence encodes CASLPAVGGTGELFF. The genes are TRBV6-1 and TRBJ2-2; D might be TRBD1 or TRBD2, each matching 6 bases. Germline assignment: CDR1 MNHNS and CDR2 SASEGT. This CDR3 is 15 amino acids long. The germline V and J ends were trimmed by 8 bases and 5 bases, with 18 bases remaining between them.

The rearrangement uses TRBV28 and TRBJ1-5; 9 bases align to TRBD1. Germline V lookup: CDR1 MDHEN, CDR2 SYDVKM. The length of the CDR3 is 18 residues. V dropped 5 bases and J dropped 0; count of bases not matched to a gene: 11. The CDR3 DNA is TGTGCCAGCAGTAACTACAGGGGGCAAGGGGTTAGCAATCAGCCCCAGCATTTT. The encoded protein is CASSNYRGQGVSNQPQHF.

The V and J genes are TRBV18 and TRBJ1-5; D is uncertain. From germline, CDR1 is KGHSH and CDR2 LQKENI. The CDR3 sequence is 14 residues long. V was shortened by 6 bases and J by 7 bases, with 16 bases between the two germline ends. The CDR3 loop reads CASSKDYIVQPQHF. The CDR3 DNA is TGTGCCAGCTCCAAGGATTATATCGTCCAGCCCCAGCATTTT.

This chain uses TRBV28 with TRBJ1-2, with a possible D match to TRBD1 (6 bases). The CDR3 is 15 residues long. Trimming pared 2 bases from V and 4 bases from J, leaving 14 bases between. Germline V gene sequence: CDR1 MDHEN, CDR2 SYDVKM. The CDR3 DNA follows: TGTGCCAGCAGTTTAATACAGGGATCGAGCTATGGCTACACCTTC. Translation: CASSLIQGSSYGYTF.

The V and J genes are TRBV28 and TRBJ2-6; the match to TRBD2 covers 7 bases. Germline trimming cut 5 bases from V and 4 bases from J; bases unmatched to any gene: 11. This CDR3 has 17 amino acids. CDR1 is MDHEN, CDR2 SYDVKM, per germline. The CDR3 protein is CASSRSGLLSGANVLTF. DNA of the CDR3: TGTGCCAGCAGTCGGTCGGGACTACTTTCCGGGGCCAACGTCCTGACTTTC.

Only one count was recorded for this clone. CDR3 region: CASSPGLETGTRNTIYF. As DNA, the CDR3 is TGTGCCAGCAGCCCTGGGCTTGAGACAGGAACTAGAAACACCATATATTTT. V is TRBV9 and J is TRBJ1-3, with a weak D call TRBD1 (6 bases). The germline gives CDR1 SGDLS, CDR2 YYNGEE. The CDR3 is 17 amino acids. Trimming pared 4 bases from V and 5 bases from J, leaving 22 bases between.

The chain carries TRBV5-1 and TRBJ2-5, with D perhaps matching TRBD2 (7 bases). The J call may be in error: the DNA end matches TRBJ2-7 better. The CDR3 has 15 amino acids. Germline V gives CDR1 SGHRS, CDR2 YFSETQ. The DNA of the CDR3 is TGCGCCAGCAGCCCTCAAGCCGGGGGGCCCTACGAGCAGTACTTC. The encoded protein is CASSPQAGGPYEQYF.

The chain joins TRBV5-1 to TRBJ2-7; 10 nucleotides match TRBD2. V shed 2 bases and J 9 bases; nucleotides not matched to a gene: 17. Germline CDR1 and CDR2: SGHRS and YFSETQ. The CDR3 runs to 17 residues. CDR3 amino acids: CASSFETRAGGPIVQYF. Written as DNA, the CDR3 is TGCGCCAGCAGCTTTGAAACGCGAGCGGGAGGGCCAATAGTGCAGTACTTC. Filled out from reference TRBV5-1 and TRBJ2-7, the complete variable domain reads KAGVTQTPRYLIKTRGQQVTLSCSPISGHRSVSWYQQTPGQGLQFLFEYFSETQRNKGNFPGRFSGRQFSNSRSEMNVSTLELGDSALYLCASSFETRAGGPIVQYFGPGTRLTVT.

The chain employs TRBV27 and TRBJ2-1; 14 nucleotides match TRBD2. After removal of 2 bases from V and 3 bases from J, the junction contained 3 bases not matched to a gene. The CDR3 length is 17 residues. Germline loops: CDR1 MNHEY, CDR2 SMNVEV (reference sequence). As DNA, the CDR3 is TGTGCCAGCAGTTTAGGGACTAGCGGGAGCCTCTACAATGAGCAGTTCTTC. It specifies CASSLGTSGSLYNEQFF.

This clone was counted a single time. The chain couples TRBV19 to TRBJ2-5, with TRBD1 identical over 8 bases. The CDR3 runs 16 residues. Per germline, CDR1 LNHDA and CDR2 SQIVND (reference sequence). J was trimmed by 2 bases and V by 5 bases; bases with no gene match: 10. The CDR3 region has the DNA TGTGCCAGTAGTCGCCGAGACAGGGGCCTTCAAGAGACCCAGTACTTC. This gives the protein CASSRRDRGLQETQYF.

The rearrangement uses TRBV6-5 and TRBJ2-7; 8 positions agree with TRBD1. Germline values: CDR1 MNHEY, CDR2 SVGAGI. The CDR3 runs 15 residues. After removal of 5 bases from V and 4 bases from J, the junction contained 10 bases not matched to a gene. The CDR3 DNA sequence: TGTGCCAGCAGTCAGACAGGGGTCCCCCTATACGAGCAGTACTTC. Amino acids: CASSQTGVPLYEQYF.

J is TRBJ1-1 and V is TRBV7-3, with 11 positions matching TRBD1. The junction had 15 bases not matched to a gene; V was cut back by 8 bases and J by 10 bases. The CDR3 spans 15 residues. Looked up from germline, CDR1 is SGHTA and CDR2 is FQGTGA. The CDR3 loop reads CASAEQGQGAIGAFF. Written as DNA, the CDR3 is TGTGCCAGCGCAGAACAAGGACAGGGGGCGATCGGAGCTTTCTTT.

The chain is built from TRBV11-3 and TRBJ2-1; 10 bases fit TRBD2. V was clipped by 0 bases and J by 0 bases; unmatched bases: 11. Germline V CDR1 and CDR2: SGHNT, YENEEA. The CDR3 is made up of 20 amino acids. The DNA of the CDR3 is TGTGCCAGCAGCTTAGATCCCAGGACTAGCGGTTCGAGCTCCTACAATGAGCAGTTCTTC. It is translated as CASSLDPRTSGSSSYNEQFF.

Comments on this clone: The sample has other DNA sequences that encode this CDR3 too. The CDR3 loop is CASSLNSYEQYF. The CDR3 DNA reads as TGTGCCAGCAGCCTGAACTCCTACGAGCAGTACTTC. The chain carries TRBV7-2 and TRBJ2-7; D not certain. Trimming left V 5 bases short and J 0 bases short, with 5 bases between. The CDR3 totals 12 residues. Germline V gene data show CDR1 as SGHTA and CDR2 as FQGNSA.

V and J are TRBV9 and TRBJ2-3, with 11 nucleotides matching TRBD2. Germline V gives CDR1 SGDLS, CDR2 YYNGEE. There are 17 residues in the CDR3. After removal of 3 bases from V and 1 base from J, the junction contained 7 bases not matched to a gene. CDR3 nucleotides: TGTGCCAGCAGCGCACTAGCGGGAGTAGGTGGCACAGATACGCAGTATTTT. It specifies CASSALAGVGGTDTQYF.

The chain combines TRBV28 with TRBJ2-4; 11 nucleotides agree with TRBD2. The CDR3 is 16 residues long. Germline V CDR1 and CDR2: MDHEN, SYDVKM. J was trimmed by 5 bases and V by 6 bases; bases with no gene match: 9. The CDR3: CASSSPGLAAENIQYF. The CDR3 coding sequence is TGTGCCAGCAGCTCACCGGGACTAGCGGCCGAAAACATTCAGTACTTC.

This chain joins TRBV14 and TRBJ2-1, with 11 nucleotides matching TRBD2. The junction had 13 bases not matched to a gene; V was cut back by 2 bases and J by 7 bases. The CDR3 has 18 amino acids. Germline CDR1 is SGHDN and CDR2 is FVKESK. The CDR3 DNA reads TGTGCCAGCAGCCAAATCTGGGTCGGGACTAGCGGAGGAAATGAGCAGTTCTTC. Protein product: CASSQIWVGTSGGNEQFF. Variable domain in full (rest from reference TRBV14 and TRBJ2-1): EAGVTQFPSHSVIEKGQTVTLRCDPISGHDNLYWYRRVMGKEIKFLLHFVKESKQDESGMPNNRFLAERTGGTYSTLKVQPAELEDSGVYFCASSQIWVGTSGGNEQFFGPGTRLTVL.

The genes are TRBV29-1 and TRBJ2-7; a possible D gene is TRBD1 (6 bases). Per the germline V gene, CDR1 is SQVTM and CDR2 is ANQGSEA. This CDR3 contains 12 residues. The ends were cut back, 8 bases at V and 2 bases at J, with 13 bases in the middle. As DNA, the CDR3 is TGCAGCCTCGGCCGGGACACCTACGAGCAGTACTTC. The encoded protein is CSLGRDTYEQYF.

The chain employs TRBV27 and TRBJ2-4; 11 nucleotides align to TRBD1. Germline V gene sequence: CDR1 MNHEY, CDR2 SMNVEV (reference sequence). The CDR3 consists of 18 residues. V shed 5 bases, J shed 1 base, and the junction held 10 bases outside the gene matches. DNA for the CDR3: TGTGCCAGCAGTCCAGGACAGGGGGCGCTTTTCGCCAAAAACATTCAGTACTTC. It specifies CASSPGQGALFAKNIQYF.

This clone occurred once. The chain combines TRBV19 with TRBJ2-3; 9 nucleotides align to TRBD2. With V trimmed by 6 bases and J by 6 bases, 10 bases remained unmatched. This CDR3 comprises 15 residues. Germline CDR1 LNHDA, CDR2 SQIVND (reference sequence). CDR3 in DNA: TGTGCCAGTAGGGTCGGCGGGAGGGCCCCGGATACGCAGTATTTT. Protein sequence: CASRVGGRAPDTQYF.

CDR3 nucleotides: TGTGCCAGCAGGCAAACGTGGGGGTTCCCTGAAGCTTTCTTT. It specifies CASRQTWGFPEAFF. The rearrangement links TRBV6-5 to TRBJ1-1; possibly TRBD1 for D (5 bases). The CDR3 is 14 residues long. Trimming stripped 6 bases from V and 6 bases from J, with 17 bases between. CDR1 and CDR2 (germline): MNHEY, SVGAGI.

This rearrangement joins TRBV4-1 to TRBJ2-7, with 9 positions matching TRBD2. V shed 4 bases and J 2 bases; nucleotides not matched to a gene: 9. From germline, CDR1 is MGHRA and CDR2 YSYEKL. The CDR3 totals 16 residues. The CDR3 region has the DNA TGCGCCAGCAGCCGAGGAGAGCTAGCGGGAACCTACGAGCAGTACTTC. This codes for CASSRGELAGTYEQYF.

CDR3 DNA sequence: TGCGCCAGCAGCCCTCACCTGGGACAGGGCATTGCAACTAATGAAAAACTGTTTTTT. It translates to CASSPHLGQGIATNEKLFF. The chain employs TRBV23-1 and TRBJ1-4, with 9 positions matching TRBD1. TRBV23-1 is an ORF, and what it does is uncertain. CDR3 length: 19 amino acids. V shed 6 bases and J 0 bases; nucleotides not matched to a gene: 14.